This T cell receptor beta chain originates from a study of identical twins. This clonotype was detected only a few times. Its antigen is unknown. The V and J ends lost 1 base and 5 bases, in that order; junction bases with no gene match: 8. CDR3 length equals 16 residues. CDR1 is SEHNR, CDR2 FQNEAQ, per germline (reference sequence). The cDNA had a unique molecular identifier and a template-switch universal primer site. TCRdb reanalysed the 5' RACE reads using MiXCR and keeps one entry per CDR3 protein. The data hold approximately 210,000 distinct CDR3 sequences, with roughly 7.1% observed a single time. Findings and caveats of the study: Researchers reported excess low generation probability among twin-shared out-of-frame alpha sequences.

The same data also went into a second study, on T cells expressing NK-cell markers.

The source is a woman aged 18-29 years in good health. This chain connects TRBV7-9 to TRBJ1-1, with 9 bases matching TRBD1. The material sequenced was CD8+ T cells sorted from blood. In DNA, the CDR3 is TGTGCCAGCAGCTTAGAAGGGACAGGGTGGGGAACTGAAGCTTTCTTT. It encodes CASSLEGTGWGTEAFF.